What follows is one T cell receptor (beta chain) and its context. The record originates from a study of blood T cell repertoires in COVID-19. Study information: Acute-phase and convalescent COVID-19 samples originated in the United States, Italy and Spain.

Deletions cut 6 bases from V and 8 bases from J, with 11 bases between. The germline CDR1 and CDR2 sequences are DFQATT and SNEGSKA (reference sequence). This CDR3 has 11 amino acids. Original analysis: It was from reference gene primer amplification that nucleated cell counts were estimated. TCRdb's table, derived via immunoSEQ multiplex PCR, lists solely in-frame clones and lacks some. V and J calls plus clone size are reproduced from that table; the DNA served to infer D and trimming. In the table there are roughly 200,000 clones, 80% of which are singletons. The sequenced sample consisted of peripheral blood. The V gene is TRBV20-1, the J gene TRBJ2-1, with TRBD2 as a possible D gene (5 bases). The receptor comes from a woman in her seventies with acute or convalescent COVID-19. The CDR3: CSAERRDEQFF. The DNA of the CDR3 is TGCAGTGCGGAGAGGCGGGATGAGCAGTTCTTC.